The next 31 T cell receptor beta chains were all read from a single sample in a study of cytomegalovirus exposure and HLA in healthy donors. Vbeta (60) and Jbeta (13) primers were used in the PCR. Libraries were prepared by immunoSEQ multiplex PCR; TCRdb keeps only in-frame clonotypes and omits some of them. The profile shows around 190,000 clones, 70% to 85% of them singletons. The sequenced material came from PBMCs. The receptors shown here come from a man aged 40-49 years in good health and CMV-seropositive.

Only a few counts were recorded for this clone. The chain uses TRBV6-1 and TRBJ1-2; 7 nucleotides line up with TRBD1. The CDR3 contains 17 residues. Germline lookup yields CDR1 MNHNS and CDR2 SASEGT. V dropped 4 bases and J dropped 0; count of bases not matched to a gene: 11. This CDR3 reads CASSALLLGQTNYGYTF. The CDR3 DNA is TGTGCCAGCAGTGCCTTACTTCTGGGACAGACTAACTATGGCTACACCTTC.

The count of this clone is one. This chain joins TRBV18 and TRBJ2-3; 7 bases are a match to TRBD2. The V gene's germline CDR1 is KGHSH and CDR2 LQKENI. The length of the CDR3 is 16 residues. The V segment lost 1 base and the J segment 0 bases; nucleotides outside the gene matches: 4. DNA for the CDR3: TGTGCCAGCTCACCACGGGGGGGGACTAGCACAGATACGCAGTATTTT. Its translation is CASSPRGGTSTDTQYF.

The sample holds one count of this clone. The chain combines TRBV7-2 with TRBJ2-3, with 9 bases fitting TRBD2. The CDR3 has 14 residues. Germline-derived CDR1 and CDR2 are SGHTA and FQGNSA. With 7 bases clipped from V and 2 bases from J, the junction kept 4 bases outside the gene matches. CDR3 nucleotide sequence: TGTGCCAGCACCGGACTAGCGACCACAGATACGCAGTATTTT. Encoded protein: CASTGLATTDTQYF.

The rearrangement links TRBV29-1 to TRBJ2-7; TRBD2 matches at 11 bases. This CDR3 has 13 residues. The germline gives CDR1 SQVTM, CDR2 ANQGSEA. The junction had 5 bases not matched to a gene; V was cut back by 6 bases and J by 4 bases. CDR3 sequence: CSVATSGSYEQYF. The DNA of the CDR3 is TGCAGCGTGGCTACTAGCGGGAGTTACGAGCAGTACTTC.

The rearrangement uses TRBV2 and TRBJ1-2; 9 nucleotides align to TRBD1. With V trimmed by 6 bases and J by 8 bases, 7 bases remained unmatched. From germline, CDR1 is SNHLY and CDR2 FYNNEI. The length of the CDR3 is 13 residues. The CDR3: CASRTGTGSGYTF. DNA for the CDR3: TGTGCCAGCAGGACCGGGACAGGGAGCGGCTACACCTTC. Drawing the rest from reference TRBV2 and TRBJ1-2, the complete variable domain is EPEVTQTPSHQVTQMGQEVILRCVPISNHLYFYWYRQILGQKVEFLVSFYNNEISEKSEIFDDQFSVERPDGSNFTLKIRSTKLEDSAMYFCASRTGTGSGYTFGSGTRLTVV.

This chain connects TRBV30 to TRBJ2-6; D is perhaps TRBD1 (5 bases). The CDR3 consists of 20 residues. The V gene's germline CDR1 is GTSNPN and CDR2 SVGIG (reference sequence). V lost 1 base, J lost 1 base, and 23 bases lay in between. CDR3 nucleotides: TGTGCCTGGAGTGCGCGACAGTTCCTTTCGGGCCTATCTGGGGCCAACGTCCTGACTTTC. Its protein product is CAWSARQFLSGLSGANVLTF.

This clone was observed a single time. The V and J genes are TRBV9 and TRBJ2-1, with TRBD2 as a possible D gene (5 bases). V lost 2 bases, J lost 3 bases, and 6 bases lay in between. Germline V gene lookup returns CDR1 SGDLS and CDR2 YYNGEE. CDR3 length: 13 residues. This CDR3 reads CASSVGNYNEQFF. The CDR3 DNA reads as TGTGCCAGCAGCGTCGGGAACTACAATGAGCAGTTCTTC.

The V and J genes are TRBV7-2 and TRBJ1-5; 8 nucleotides agree with TRBD1. The germline V gene has CDR1 SGHTA and CDR2 FQGNSA. This CDR3 is built from 14 residues. Trimming removed 5 bases from V and 4 bases from J; junction bases left unmatched: 4. CDR3 bases: TGTGCCAGCAGCACGACAGGGGCTAATCAGCCCCAGCATTTT. Translation gives CASSTTGANQPQHF.

The chain joins TRBV7-2 to TRBJ2-7, with 9 bases identical to TRBD2. CDR3 length: 15 residues. The V gene's germline CDR1 is SGHTA and CDR2 FQGNSA. With V trimmed by 7 bases and J by 2 bases, 9 bases remained unmatched. CDR3 coding DNA: TGTGCCAGCAACATAGGGGCTAGCGGGACCTACGAGCAGTACTTC. Translation gives CASNIGASGTYEQYF.

This clone came up once. V and J are TRBV9 and TRBJ1-1; D uncertain. The CDR3 length is 14 residues. Germline V gene lookup returns CDR1 SGDLS and CDR2 YYNGEE. V dropped 0 bases and J dropped 4 bases, with 10 bases sitting between them. CDR3 nucleotides: TGTGCCAGCAGCGTAGTTAACAGTTTCACTGAAGCTTTCTTT. Translated: CASSVVNSFTEAFF.

The chain is built from TRBV2 and TRBJ1-1; D is unresolved. This CDR3 has 13 amino acids. The germline V gene has CDR1 SNHLY and CDR2 FYNNEI. Trimming left V 6 bases short and J 5 bases short, with 13 bases between. The CDR3 protein is CASRVGRWTEAFF. CDR3 in DNA: TGTGCCAGCAGGGTAGGGAGGTGGACTGAAGCTTTCTTT.

The chain recombines TRBV7-2 with TRBJ2-5; possible D gene TRBD1, 5 bases. The DNA end lines up better with TRBJ2-7; the J call may be wrong. The CDR3 has 14 amino acids. Germline CDR1 reads SGHTA; CDR2 reads FQGNSA. The chain's CDR3 is CASSSRPRQGEQYF. The DNA for the CDR3 is TGTGCCAGCAGCTCAAGACCCCGCCAGGGCGAGCAGTACTTC.

The chain recombines TRBV7-9 with TRBJ1-6; D unresolved. This CDR3 is 17 amino acids long. Trimming stripped 1 base from V and 0 bases from J, with 10 bases between. CDR1 and CDR2 from the germline V gene are SEHNR and FQNEAQ (reference sequence). The CDR3 nucleotides read TGTGCCAGCAGCTTAGTCAGGTCGAGCTCCTATAATTCACCCCTCCACTTT. It translates to CASSLVRSSSYNSPLHF.

The V gene is TRBV29-1, the J gene TRBJ2-3; D is perhaps TRBD1 (5 bases). Germline V gives CDR1 SQVTM, CDR2 ANQGSEA. Trimming removed 3 bases from V and 1 base from J, with 8 bases in between. The CDR3 spans 13 residues. CDR3 amino acids: CSVDVRGTDTQYF. The DNA of the CDR3 is TGCAGCGTTGATGTCAGGGGCACAGATACGCAGTATTTT.

The J gene is TRBJ2-1, the V gene TRBV7-2; possible D gene TRBD1, 6 bases. Germline CDR1 reads SGHTA; CDR2 reads FQGNSA. The CDR3 is 15 residues long. V dropped 2 bases and J dropped 8 bases, with 16 bases sitting between them. The CDR3 DNA reads as TGTGCCAGCAGCTTAACCACAGGGCCCGTCCATGAGCAGTTCTTC. Translating it yields CASSLTTGPVHEQFF.

The chain recombines TRBV25-1 with TRBJ2-7, with no clear D. V was pared by 3 bases and J by 3 bases, with 9 bases between. This CDR3 is built from 13 residues. CDR1 is MGHDK and CDR2 is SYGVNS in the germline V gene. CDR3 DNA sequence: TGTGCCAGCAGTGAGGGTAACTACTACGAGCAGTACTTC. Its protein product is CASSEGNYYEQYF.

This CDR3 is CSVAFSGSSYNEQFF. The DNA for the CDR3 is TGCAGCGTTGCGTTTAGCGGGAGCTCCTACAATGAGCAGTTCTTC. The chain joins TRBV29-1 to TRBJ2-1; 9 bases line up with TRBD2. The junction had 4 bases not matched to a gene; V was cut back by 4 bases and J by 0 bases. The CDR3 consists of 15 residues. Germline lookup yields CDR1 SQVTM and CDR2 ANQGSEA.

CDR3 loop: CASSFASGGGPHTGELFF. CDR3 nucleotides: TGTGCCAGCAGCTTCGCTTCGGGGGGAGGGCCTCACACCGGGGAGCTGTTTTTT. The chain couples TRBV5-4 to TRBJ2-2; 7 bases fit TRBD2. Looked up from germline, CDR1 is SGHNT and CDR2 is YYREEE (reference sequence). There are 18 residues in the CDR3. V dropped 2 bases and J dropped 3; count of bases not matched to a gene: 13.

The V gene is TRBV7-3, the J gene TRBJ2-2; 8 nucleotides align to TRBD2. This CDR3 spans 18 amino acids. After removal of 1 base from V and 2 bases from J, the junction contained 9 bases not matched to a gene. Germline V gene lookup returns CDR1 SGHTA and CDR2 FQGTGA. CDR3 DNA: TGTGCCAGCAGCTTAAGAGGCGGGCTAGCGGGTAACACCGGGGAGCTGTTTTTT. Protein product: CASSLRGGLAGNTGELFF.

V is TRBV19 and J is TRBJ1-1; the match to TRBD1 covers 7 bases. The CDR3 runs 14 residues. CDR1 and CDR2 from the germline V gene are LNHDA and SQIVND (reference sequence). The junction had 12 bases not matched to a gene; V was cut back by 5 bases and J by 9 bases. This CDR3 reads CASSPQRQGGKAFF. CDR3 bases: TGTGCCAGTAGTCCCCAACGACAGGGTGGAAAAGCTTTCTTT.

This clone has just one count. The chain has TRBV6-1 and TRBJ2-7, with unresolved D. V was clipped by 4 bases and J by 2 bases, with 6 bases between them. Germline V gene sequence: CDR1 MNHNS, CDR2 SASEGT. This CDR3 contains 12 residues. This chain's CDR3 is CASSGAAYEQYF. CDR3 sequence (DNA): TGTGCCAGCAGTGGGGCTGCCTACGAGCAGTACTTC.

This chain links TRBV2 with TRBJ1-6; TRBD1 matches 10 bases. Germline V CDR1 and CDR2: SNHLY, FYNNEI. The V gene end was trimmed by 7 bases and the J gene end by 5 bases; junction bases not matched to a gene: 2. CDR3 length: 14 amino acids. The CDR3: CASKGTGDNSPLHF. In DNA form, the CDR3 reads TGTGCCAGCAAGGGGACAGGGGATAATTCACCCCTCCACTTT.

This clone was observed once. Other DNA sequences from this sample encode an identical CDR3 as well. The genes are TRBV27 and TRBJ2-5; D is unresolved. This CDR3 spans 13 amino acids. Looked up from germline, CDR1 is MNHEY and CDR2 is SMNVEV (reference sequence). The V and J ends lost 6 bases and 1 base respectively, with 9 bases between them. This CDR3 is CASSFGRQETQYF. In nucleotides, the CDR3 is TGTGCCAGCAGCTTTGGCCGCCAAGAGACCCAGTACTTC.

The chain uses TRBV6-5 and TRBJ2-7; possibly TRBD1 for D (6 bases). V lost 4 bases and J lost 4, with 20 bases in between. Germline CDR1 MNHEY, CDR2 SVGAGI. The CDR3 runs to 16 residues. CDR3 sequence (DNA): TGTGCCAGCAGTTGGGGGCCGATAGGAGGTTCGTACGAGCAGTACTTC. Translation: CASSWGPIGGSYEQYF.

This chain uses TRBV7-2 with TRBJ2-5; 7 positions match TRBD2. Germline loops: CDR1 SGHTA, CDR2 FQGNSA. The ends lost 0 bases at V and 2 bases at J; junction bases unmatched: 6. CDR3 length: 16 residues. The CDR3 here is CASSLALGGGQETQYF. CDR3 DNA: TGTGCCAGCAGCTTAGCGCTTGGGGGAGGGCAAGAGACCCAGTACTTC. The variable domain in full, completed from reference TRBV7-2 and TRBJ2-5, reads GAGVSQSPSNKVTEKGKDVELRCDPISGHTALYWYRQSLGQGLEFLIYFQGNSAPDKSGLPSDRFSAERTGGSVSTLTIQRTQQEDSAVYLCASSLALGGGQETQYFGPGTRLLVL.

This clone was recorded a few times. The sample contains more than one DNA sequence encoding this CDR3. The chain couples TRBV6-5 to TRBJ1-1, with D possibly TRBD1 on 5 matching bases. Germline CDR1 reads MNHEY; CDR2 reads SVGAGI. With 2 bases removed from V and 4 bases from J, the gap between germline ends came to 8 bases. This CDR3 spans 13 amino acids. The CDR3 DNA reads TGTGCCAGCAGTTACGGGGGGGGCACTGAAGCTTTCTTT. Translating it yields CASSYGGGTEAFF.

Notes on this clone: Different DNA sequences within this sample yield the same CDR3. J is TRBJ2-3 and V is TRBV9; tentative D call: TRBD2 (6 bases). With 2 bases removed from V and 4 bases from J, the gap between germline ends came to 14 bases. The CDR3 length is 15 residues. The V gene's germline CDR1 is SGDLS and CDR2 YYNGEE. The CDR3 DNA is TGTGCCAGCAGCGTGGGGGGAGGAGGGGCAGATACGCAGTATTTT. It is translated as CASSVGGGGADTQYF.

The chain links TRBV7-9 to TRBJ2-7, with D possibly matching TRBD2 (6 bases). CDR1 is SEHNR and CDR2 is FQNEAQ in the germline V gene (reference sequence). The germline V and J ends were trimmed by 5 bases and 7 bases, with 9 bases remaining between them. The length of the CDR3 is 11 residues. DNA of the CDR3: TGTGCCAGCAGCCCGGCGGGGGAGCAGTACTTC. Translation: CASSPAGEQYF.

V and J are TRBV27 and TRBJ1-3, with D maybe TRBD1 (5 bases). This CDR3 has 14 amino acids. V lost 6 bases to trimming and J lost 3 bases, with 12 bases between them. Germline CDR1 MNHEY, CDR2 SMNVEV (reference sequence). CDR3 loop: CASSPWGDGNTIYF. Here the CDR3 DNA reads TGTGCCAGCAGCCCGTGGGGGGATGGAAACACCATATATTTT.

V usage is TRBV29-1 and J usage is TRBJ2-5; TRBD1 might be the D (6 bases). The V gene lost 1 base and the J gene lost 5 bases, with 11 bases spanning the gap. Germline lookup yields CDR1 SQVTM and CDR2 ANQGSEA. This CDR3 is built from 13 residues. The CDR3 reads CSVEGQVLETQYF. In DNA form, the CDR3 reads TGCAGCGTTGAAGGACAGGTTCTGGAGACCCAGTACTTC.

The chain links TRBV19 to TRBJ1-5; D not certain. The CDR3 has 12 amino acids. The V gene lost 3 bases and the J gene lost 4 bases, with 4 bases spanning the gap. Germline V gene lookup returns CDR1 LNHDA and CDR2 SQIVND (reference sequence). CDR3 sequence reads: CASSIPNQPQHF. The CDR3 DNA follows: TGTGCCAGTAGTATCCCAAATCAGCCCCAGCATTTT.